These 30 T cell receptor beta chains came from one sample sequenced in a study of CDR3 diversity in severe acne. TCRdb re-derived calls from the PCR reads in MiXCR, one entry per CDR3 protein. The sample contains fewer than 90,000 distinct CDR3 sequences, 51% of which appear only once. The source material was blood. The receptor source for this set is a male donor in good health, without acne.

This clonotype was seen repeatedly, ten times or more. The V gene is TRBV20-1, the J gene TRBJ2-1, with TRBD1 matching 10 bases. J lost 6 bases, V lost 3 bases, and 2 bases had no gene match. Germline CDR1 DFQATT, CDR2 SNEGSKA (reference sequence). The CDR3 contains 13 residues. The CDR3 region is CSARGTGVNEQFF. In DNA, the CDR3 is TGCAGTGCTAGGGGGACAGGGGTCAATGAGCAGTTCTTC.

The chain has TRBV25-1 and TRBJ1-1, with 10 bases matching TRBD1. V lost 6 bases and J lost 2; bases outside the gene matches: 3. This CDR3 is built from 14 residues. Germline V gene data show CDR1 as MGHDK and CDR2 as SYGVNS. In DNA form, the CDR3 reads TGTGCCAGCAGAATGACAGGGGGCAACACTGAAGCTTTCTTT. This gives the protein CASRMTGGNTEAFF.

The chain couples TRBV7-3 to TRBJ1-2; TRBD1 matches at 7 bases. The length of the CDR3 is 17 residues. From germline, CDR1 is SGHTA and CDR2 FQGTGA. The V and J ends lost 5 bases and 4 bases, in that order; junction bases with no gene match: 16. The CDR3 region is CASSPLLEGARLYGYTF. The CDR3 DNA follows: TGTGCCAGCAGCCCACTGTTAGAGGGGGCGCGTCTCTATGGCTACACCTTC.

The rearrangement joins TRBV2 to TRBJ2-1; a weak D match, TRBD1 (5 bases). The CDR3 has 15 amino acids. The V gene lost 6 bases and the J gene lost 7 bases, with 19 bases spanning the gap. Germline V CDR1 and CDR2: SNHLY, FYNNEI. The CDR3 reads CASSATASSTNEQFF. CDR3 DNA sequence: TGTGCCAGCAGCGCGACAGCCTCTTCAACTAATGAGCAGTTCTTC.

Remarks on this clonotype: Because the CDR3's place on the DNA is in doubt, the DNA is left out and the CDR3 is given as listed by TCRdb. The chain couples TRBV7-9 to TRBJ1-3; TRBD1, as called in the table, went unchecked against the DNA. Including both end residues, the CDR3 is 23 amino acids long. From germline, CDR1 is SEHNR and CDR2 FQNEAQ (reference sequence). The CDR3: CASSHATQVPTLGAFFGQGTIYF.

The chain couples TRBV19 to TRBJ1-6; unclear D gene. V was pared by 3 bases and J by 13 bases, with 10 bases between. Germline V gene sequence: CDR1 LNHDA, CDR2 SQIVND (reference sequence). The CDR3 has 12 amino acids. The CDR3 protein is CASSIGRSPLHF. Here the CDR3 DNA reads TGTGCCAGTAGTATTGGTAGAAGTCCCCTCCACTTT.

This chain uses TRBV7-6 with TRBJ2-7; D is ambiguous. This CDR3 is 15 amino acids long. V was cut by 2 bases and J by 0 bases, with 11 bases left in between. Germline-derived CDR1 and CDR2 are SGHVS and FNYEAQ. CDR3: CASSLQTPCSYEQYF. CDR3 nucleotide sequence: TGTGCCAGCAGCTTACAAACTCCGTGCTCCTACGAGCAGTACTTC.

V and J are TRBV5-1 and TRBJ2-1; the match to TRBD1 covers 9 bases. V shed 0 bases, J shed 7 bases, and the junction held 2 bases outside the gene matches. This CDR3 comprises 14 residues. Germline loops: CDR1 SGHRS, CDR2 YFSETQ. This CDR3 is CASSLEQGANEQFF. Here the CDR3 DNA reads TGCGCCAGCAGCTTGGAACAGGGGGCAAATGAGCAGTTCTTC.

V gene TRBV10-3 combines with J gene TRBJ2-2; D uncertain. V lost 8 bases to trimming and J lost 10 bases, with 2 bases between them. The length of the CDR3 is 8 residues. CDR1 is ENHRY and CDR2 is SYGVKD in the germline V gene. The CDR3 sequence: CAIAELFF. The CDR3 nucleotides read TGTGCCATCGCGGAGCTGTTTTTT.

This chain joins TRBV7-9 and TRBJ2-2; possible D gene TRBD2, 5 bases. This CDR3 spans 14 amino acids. Trimming removed 5 bases at V and 7 bases at J, with 14 bases between. Germline-derived CDR1 and CDR2 are SEHNR and FQNEAQ (reference sequence). The CDR3 spells CASSPRRTGGELFF. In DNA form, the CDR3 reads TGTGCCAGCAGCCCCCGGAGGACCGGCGGGGAGCTGTTTTTT.

This clonotype was detected only a few times. The chain uses TRBV28 and TRBJ2-7; the D is unclear. In germline, CDR1 is MDHEN, CDR2 SYDVKM. The CDR3 contains 14 residues. The V gene lost 2 bases and the J gene lost 5 bases, with 13 bases spanning the gap. The CDR3, as DNA: TGTGCCAGCAGTTTACGGTTAACGGCCAACGAGCAGTACTTC. Translated, it gives CASSLRLTANEQYF.

The chain joins TRBV11-1 to TRBJ1-1; no clear D gene. CDR1 is SGHAT, CDR2 FQDESV, per germline (reference sequence). V was shortened by 7 bases and J by 3 bases, with 15 bases between the two germline ends. The CDR3 is 14 residues long. The CDR3 sequence is CASTLKVGYTEAFF. The CDR3 DNA follows: TGTGCCAGCACCCTAAAAGTAGGGTACACTGAAGCTTTCTTT.

Details on this clonotype: A read error may account for a junction end that differs from germline. This chain connects TRBV10-3 to TRBJ1-3, with D unclear. From germline, CDR1 is ENHRY and CDR2 SYGVKD. The CDR3 covers 15 residues. The CDR3 DNA sequence: TGTGCCATCAGTGACCAGGATAGCTCTGGAGACACCATATATTTT. This codes for CAISDQDSSGDTIYF.

In this sample, this clonotype turned up many times. The V gene is TRBV29-1, the J gene TRBJ1-2; a possible D gene is TRBD1 (6 bases). The CDR3 is 14 residues long. Per germline, CDR1 SQVTM and CDR2 ANQGSEA. The V gene lost 5 bases and the J gene lost 8 bases, with 21 bases spanning the gap. The CDR3 DNA follows: TGCAGCGTTCTGCCCCCGGGACAAGTCTACGGCTACACCTTC. Amino acid sequence: CSVLPPGQVYGYTF.

The V call is TRBV25-1, the J call TRBJ1-2, with D tentatively TRBD1 (5 bases). Germline assignment: CDR1 MGHDK and CDR2 SYGVNS. This CDR3 has 15 amino acids. Deletions cut 6 bases from V and 5 bases from J, with 19 bases between. In nucleotides, the CDR3 is TGTGCCAGCAGGTCGGGCGGTGAGGGGAGGTATGGCTACACCTTC. Residues: CASRSGGEGRYGYTF.

The rearrangement joins TRBV29-1 to TRBJ2-5; 8 bases are shared with TRBD1. Germline trimming cut 5 bases from V and 4 bases from J; bases unmatched to any gene: 18. The CDR3 loop spans 17 amino acids. CDR1 and CDR2 from the germline V gene are SQVTM and ANQGSEA. The CDR3 is CSVFYDQGQEYRETQYF. CDR3 bases: TGCAGCGTTTTCTACGACCAGGGACAGGAGTACCGAGAGACCCAGTACTTC.

The gene calls are TRBV7-6 and TRBJ1-2; a weak D match, TRBD1 (6 bases). This CDR3 has 14 residues. Trimming removed 6 bases at V and 2 bases at J, with 13 bases between. Germline lookup yields CDR1 SGHVS and CDR2 FNYEAQ. The CDR3, as DNA: TGTGCCAGCAGTCAGACACAGGGCAACTATGGCTACACCTTC. Amino acid sequence: CASSQTQGNYGYTF.

This clonotype was seen many times. A much larger clone sits a single nucleotide away, making a read error possible. The V gene is TRBV4-1, the J gene TRBJ1-2; no clear D. Trimming cost V 4 bases and J 3 bases, with 15 bases left between them. This CDR3 has 15 residues. In germline, CDR1 is MGHRA, CDR2 YSYEKL. The CDR3 sequence: CASSLPGRSYYGYTF. DNA of the CDR3: TGCGCCAGCAGCCTTCCAGGACGGAGCTACTATGGCTACACCTTC.

In its sample, this clonotype was seen a few times. The chain uses TRBV5-5 and TRBJ2-7; D call uncertain. Trimming took off 4 bases at V and 3 bases at J, with 11 bases between the two ends. Germline V gene lookup returns CDR1 SGHKS and CDR2 YYEKEE (reference sequence). The CDR3 covers 13 residues. CDR3 DNA: TGTGCCAGCAGCGCAGGACGGAACTACGAGCAGTACTTC. Amino acids: CASSAGRNYEQYF. The whole variable domain, filled in from reference TRBV5-5 and TRBJ2-7, reads DAGVTQSPTHLIKTRGQQVTLRCSPISGHKSVSWYQQVLGQGPQFIFQYYEKEERGRGNFPDRFSARQFPNYSSELNVNALLLGDSALYLCASSAGRNYEQYFGPGTRLTVT.

This clonotype was found many times. The V gene is TRBV30, the J gene TRBJ2-3; TRBD1 might be the D (5 bases). This CDR3 contains 10 residues. Trimming pared 7 bases from V and 5 bases from J, leaving 7 bases between. Germline V gene data show CDR1 as GTSNPN and CDR2 as SVGIG (reference sequence). The CDR3 sequence: CALGRDTQYF. The CDR3 DNA is TGTGCCTTGGGGCGAGATACGCAGTATTTT.

The chain employs TRBV19 and TRBJ1-3; D is perhaps TRBD1 (6 bases). CDR3 length: 16 residues. V was shortened by 5 bases and J by 2 bases, with 16 bases between the two germline ends. Looked up from germline, CDR1 is LNHDA and CDR2 is SQIVND (reference sequence). In DNA form, the CDR3 reads TGTGCCAGTAGTGAAAGAACAGGGAATACTGGAAACACCATATATTTT. The encoded protein is CASSERTGNTGNTIYF.

The chain employs TRBV11-2 and TRBJ1-2; a weak D match, TRBD1 (6 bases). This CDR3 contains 14 residues. Trimming took 6 bases from V and 4 from J, leaving 15 bases between them. CDR1 is SGHAT, CDR2 FQNNGV, per germline. CDR3 nucleotides: TGTGCCAGCAGTCGGGGGAGGGGGAGCTATGGCTACACCTTC. Translating it yields CASSRGRGSYGYTF.

At least ten counts were recorded for this clonotype. The V and J genes are TRBV19 and TRBJ2-1, with D maybe TRBD2 (6 bases). V lost 1 base to trimming and J lost 2 bases, with 15 bases between them. The germline gives CDR1 LNHDA, CDR2 SQIVND (reference sequence). The CDR3 is 17 amino acids. CDR3 coding DNA: TGTGCCAGTAGTATAGGTCCTGGGGGGTCCCCCTACAATGAGCAGTTCTTC. This encodes CASSIGPGGSPYNEQFF.

This sequence joins TRBV7-9 and TRBJ2-2; TRBD2 might be the D (5 bases). Looked up from germline, CDR1 is SEHNR and CDR2 is FQNEAQ (reference sequence). V lost 0 bases to trimming and J lost 4 bases, with 6 bases between them. The CDR3 extends over 14 amino acids. The CDR3 protein is CASSLAGVTGELFF. The CDR3 bases are TGTGCCAGCAGCTTAGCGGGAGTCACCGGGGAGCTGTTTTTT.

The CDR3 sequence: CSARSLSSGGELFF. The CDR3 DNA sequence: TGCAGTGCTAGATCCTTGTCTAGCGGGGGGGAGCTGTTTTTT. The V and J genes are TRBV20-1 and TRBJ2-2; 8 bases line up with TRBD2. Germline V gene lookup returns CDR1 DFQATT and CDR2 SNEGSKA (reference sequence). The CDR3 loop spans 14 amino acids. J gave up 8 bases and V 2 bases, and 7 bases lay outside the gene matches.

The V gene is TRBV7-9, the J gene TRBJ1-3; TRBD1 agrees at 9 bases. V gave up 5 bases and J gave up 4 bases; unmatched junction bases: 6. The germline gives CDR1 SEHNR, CDR2 FQNEAQ (reference sequence). The CDR3 is 15 amino acids. In nucleotides, the CDR3 is TGTGCCAGCAGCAAACGGACAGGGGAGGGAAACACCATATATTTT. This gives the protein CASSKRTGEGNTIYF.

This clonotype was found a few times. V usage is TRBV29-1 and J usage is TRBJ1-2, with 8 bases aligning to TRBD1. The CDR3 runs to 13 residues. The germline gives CDR1 SQVTM, CDR2 ANQGSEA. V was clipped by 5 bases and J by 10 bases; unmatched bases: 12. CDR3 bases: TGCAGCGTTCGGGGGGACAGGTCAAATGACTACACCTTC. Translating it yields CSVRGDRSNDYTF.

This clonotype was recorded many times. The V gene is TRBV6-1, the J gene TRBJ2-3; the match to TRBD1 covers 11 bases. The CDR3 is made up of 15 amino acids. The germline V gene encodes CDR1 MNHNS and CDR2 SASEGT. With V trimmed by 4 bases and J by 3 bases, 3 bases remained unmatched. The CDR3, as DNA: TGTGCCAGCAGTGGAGGGACAGGGGGAACAGATACGCAGTATTTT. It codes for CASSGGTGGTDTQYF.

This clonotype was detected only a few times. The rearrangement links TRBV25-1 to TRBJ1-1; 9 bases line up with TRBD1. The CDR3 is 14 residues long. CDR1 and CDR2 (germline): MGHDK, SYGVNS. V lost 3 bases and J lost 5; bases outside the gene matches: 4. The CDR3: CASSDLGQGTEAFF. For the CDR3, the DNA is TGTGCCAGCAGTGACCTCGGACAGGGGACTGAAGCTTTCTTT. The full variable domain, its missing parts supplied by reference TRBV25-1 and TRBJ1-1, is EADIYQTPRYLVIGTGKKITLECSQTMGHDKMYWYQQDPGMELHLIHYSYGVNSTEKGDLSSESTVSRIRTEHFPLTLESARPSHTSQYLCASSDLGQGTEAFFGQGTRLTVV.

This clonotype was seen at least ten times. The rearrangement joins TRBV10-3 to TRBJ1-5, with 8 bases matching TRBD1. Germline V CDR1 and CDR2: ENHRY, SYGVKD. J gave up 4 bases and V 3 bases, and 14 bases lay outside the gene matches. CDR3 length equals 18 residues. CDR3: CAISDPVTDRAKNQPQHF. The CDR3 bases are TGTGCCATCAGTGATCCTGTAACGGACAGGGCGAAGAATCAGCCCCAGCATTTT.